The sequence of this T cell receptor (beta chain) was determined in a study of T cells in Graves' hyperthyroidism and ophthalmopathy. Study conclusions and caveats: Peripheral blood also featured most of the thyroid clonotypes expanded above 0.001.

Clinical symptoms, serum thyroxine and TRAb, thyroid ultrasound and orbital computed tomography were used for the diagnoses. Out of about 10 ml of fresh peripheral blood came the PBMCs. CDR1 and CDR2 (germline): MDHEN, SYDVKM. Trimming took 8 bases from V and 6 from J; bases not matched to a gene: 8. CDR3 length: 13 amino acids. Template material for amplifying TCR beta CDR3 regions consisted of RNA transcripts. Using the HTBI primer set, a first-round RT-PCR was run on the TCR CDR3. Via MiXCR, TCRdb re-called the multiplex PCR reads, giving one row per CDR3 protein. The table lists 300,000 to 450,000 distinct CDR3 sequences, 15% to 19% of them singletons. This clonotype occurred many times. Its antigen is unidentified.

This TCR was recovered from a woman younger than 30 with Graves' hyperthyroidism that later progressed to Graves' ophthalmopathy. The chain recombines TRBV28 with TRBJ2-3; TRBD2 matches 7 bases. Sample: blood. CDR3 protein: CASGGGGRDTQYF. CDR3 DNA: TGTGCCAGCGGGGGGGGAGGGCGCGATACGCAGTATTTT. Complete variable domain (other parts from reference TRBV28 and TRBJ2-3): DVKVTQSSRYLVKRTGEKVFLECVQDMDHENMFWYRQDPGLGLRLIYFSYDVKMKEKGDIPEGYSVSREKKERFSLILESASTNQTSMYLCASGGGGRDTQYFGPGTRLTVL.